This entry lists 24 T cell receptor beta chains sequenced from one sample in a study of PD-1 blockade in mismatch repair-deficient tumors. Described time point: roughly 10-day in vitro stimulation with candidate neoantigen peptide 7. Here immunoSEQ multiplex PCR was the method, and the copy in TCRdb shows in-frame clones only, minus some. Of 7,500 to 10,000 clones listed, 88% are singletons. The antigens these receptors bind are not known. This specimen consisted of cells cultured in vitro, obtained from a patient treated with pembrolizumab. These receptor sequences come from an adult with mismatch repair-deficient cancer.

The chain recombines TRBV28 with TRBJ1-5, with 7 positions matching TRBD1. This CDR3 is 15 amino acids long. CDR1 MDHEN and CDR2 SYDVKM come from the germline V gene. Losses at the gene ends were 6 bases for V and 0 bases for J; bases not matched to a gene: 5. The CDR3 sequence is CASRLRGNSNQPQHF. CDR3 nucleotide sequence: TGTGCCAGCAGGCTCAGGGGGAATAGCAATCAGCCCCAGCATTTT.

This rearrangement joins TRBV6-1 to TRBJ2-7; D call uncertain. The CDR3 is 15 amino acids. Trimming removed 0 bases at V and 5 bases at J, with 14 bases between. Germline values: CDR1 MNHNS, CDR2 SASEGT. The CDR3 is CASSEAVSVVHEQYF. The CDR3 bases are TGTGCCAGCAGTGAAGCGGTATCAGTGGTCCACGAGCAGTACTTC.

The rearrangement links TRBV27 to TRBJ2-7; maybe TRBD2 (7 bases). This CDR3 has 12 amino acids. V lost 5 bases and J lost 7, with 12 bases in between. CDR1 is MNHEY, CDR2 SMNVEV, per germline (reference sequence). The CDR3 is CASSQQGGEQYF. Written as DNA, the CDR3 is TGTGCCAGCAGTCAACAGGGAGGGGAGCAGTACTTC.

V usage is TRBV9 and J usage is TRBJ1-1; D is perhaps TRBD1 (5 bases). Germline V gene data show CDR1 as SGDLS and CDR2 as YYNGEE. V was trimmed by 0 bases and J by 3 bases, leaving 12 bases between them. CDR3 size: 15 residues. CDR3 loop: CASSVVGQGDTEAFF. The CDR3 nucleotides are TGTGCCAGCAGCGTAGTGGGTCAGGGAGACACTGAAGCTTTCTTT.

This chain connects TRBV27 to TRBJ2-1; 8 positions match TRBD1. The CDR3 length is 21 residues. Germline CDR1 and CDR2: MNHEY and SMNVEV (reference sequence). V was clipped by 2 bases and J by 1 base; unmatched bases: 19. The CDR3 region has the DNA TGTGCCAGCAGTTTACAGATCCCGGGCAGGGGGCCAGATCATTCCTACAATGAGCAGTTCTTC. As protein: CASSLQIPGRGPDHSYNEQFF.

This sequence joins TRBV5-1 and TRBJ2-1; 12 bases are a match to TRBD2. CDR1 and CDR2 from the germline V gene are SGHRS and YFSETQ. The J segment lost 0 bases and the V segment lost 0 bases, leaving 10 bases of the junction unmatched. The CDR3 loop spans 20 amino acids. CDR3 amino acids: CASSLALAGGPSSSYNEQFF. CDR3 DNA sequence: TGCGCCAGCAGCTTGGCCCTAGCGGGAGGGCCCTCGAGCTCCTACAATGAGCAGTTCTTC.

The CDR3 loop is CASSLDPTGEQFF. The CDR3 DNA follows: TGTGCCAGCAGCTTAGATCCCACGGGTGAGCAGTTCTTC. The J gene is TRBJ2-1, the V gene TRBV7-3, with no clear D. Germline values: CDR1 SGHTA, CDR2 FQGTGA. The CDR3 has 13 amino acids. V shed 2 bases and J shed 9 bases, with 11 bases lying between them.

The chain links TRBV7-9 to TRBJ2-7, with TRBD1 matching over 7 bases. The germline V gene has CDR1 SEHNR and CDR2 FQNEAQ (reference sequence). The CDR3 consists of 15 residues. The V gene end was trimmed by 6 bases and the J gene end by 0 bases; junction bases not matched to a gene: 8. Here the CDR3 reads CASRPKGDSSYEQYF. The DNA of the CDR3 is TGTGCCAGCAGGCCCAAAGGGGACAGCTCCTACGAGCAGTACTTC.

The genes are TRBV7-3 and TRBJ1-1, with TRBD1 identical over 7 bases. The ends lost 4 bases at V and 0 bases at J; junction bases unmatched: 14. CDR1 is SGHTA and CDR2 is FQGTGA in the germline V gene. This CDR3 has 18 residues. The CDR3 DNA sequence: TGTGCCAGCAGCTCCAGAATAGGACAGGAAAACATGAACACTGAAGCTTTCTTT. Its translation is CASSSRIGQENMNTEAFF. Together with reference TRBV7-3 and TRBJ1-1, the CDR3 gives the full variable domain: GAGVSQTPSNKVTEKGKYVELRCDPISGHTALYWYRQSLGQGPEFLIYFQGTGAADDSGLPNDRFFAVRPEGSVSTLKIQRTERGDSAVYLCASSSRIGQENMNTEAFFGQGTRLTVV.

The chain is built from TRBV5-6 and TRBJ1-1; no clear D gene. Trimming cost V 0 bases and J 0 bases, with 0 bases left between them. Germline V lookup: CDR1 SGHDT, CDR2 YYEEEE. CDR3 length equals 12 residues. The CDR3 nucleotides are TGTGCCAGCAGCTTGGTGAACACTGAAGCTTTCTTT. Translation gives CASSLVNTEAFF.

V and J are TRBV15 and TRBJ2-5, with a tentative D call TRBD1 (6 bases). Germline CDR1 reads LNHNV; CDR2 reads YYDKDF (reference sequence). V gave up 0 bases and J gave up 2 bases, with 7 bases separating them. The CDR3 consists of 14 residues. CDR3 in amino acids: CATSRDQGQETQYF. The CDR3 bases are TGTGCCACCAGCAGAGATCAGGGGCAAGAGACCCAGTACTTC.

The chain combines TRBV28 with TRBJ2-7, with 8 bases aligning to TRBD2. Germline CDR1 is MDHEN and CDR2 is SYDVKM. J was trimmed by 4 bases and V by 5 bases; bases with no gene match: 13. This CDR3 has 16 amino acids. The CDR3 DNA reads TGTGCCAGCAGTCCGTTGTGGAGCGGGGGATTATACGAGCAGTACTTC. Protein: CASSPLWSGGLYEQYF.

V gene TRBV14 combines with J gene TRBJ2-1, with D possibly being TRBD2 (5 bases). Germline V gene sequence: CDR1 SGHDN, CDR2 FVKESK. This CDR3 is 18 amino acids long. V lost 4 bases and J lost 5, with 24 bases in between. CDR3 coding DNA: TGTGCCAGCAGCCTCGTGAGGGCTAGAGGCCGCTGGGACAATGAGCAGTTCTTC. Encoded protein: CASSLVRARGRWDNEQFF.

This clone showed up just once. V is TRBV5-1 and J is TRBJ2-3; TRBD1 matches at 10 bases. The V gene end was trimmed by 4 bases and the J gene end by 6 bases; junction bases not matched to a gene: 5. Germline CDR1 SGHRS, CDR2 YFSETQ. The CDR3 totals 14 residues. DNA of the CDR3: TGCGCCAGCAGCCTGGACAGGGGGGGTGATACGCAGTATTTT. Protein sequence: CASSLDRGGDTQYF.

The genes are TRBV28 and TRBJ1-3, with D uncertain. Between the trimmed V and J ends, which lost 1 base and 2 bases, there was a span of 9 bases. The CDR3 runs to 15 residues. Germline V gives CDR1 MDHEN, CDR2 SYDVKM. CDR3 sequence reads: CASSLLGQAGNTIYF. CDR3 DNA sequence: TGTGCCAGCAGTTTATTAGGGCAGGCTGGAAACACCATATATTTT.

This clone has just one count. The rearrangement links TRBV5-4 to TRBJ1-2; 8 bases align to TRBD1. The CDR3 sequence is 14 residues long. Germline CDR1 reads SGHNT; CDR2 reads YYREEE (reference sequence). J lost 2 bases, V lost 2 bases, and 2 bases had no gene match. CDR3 region: CASSLNRGNYGYTF. In nucleotides, the CDR3 is TGTGCCAGCAGCTTAAACAGGGGGAACTATGGCTACACCTTC. The whole variable domain, filled in from reference TRBV5-4 and TRBJ1-2, reads ETGVTQSPTHLIKTRGQQVTLRCSSQSGHNTVSWYQQALGQGPQFIFQYYREEENGRGNFPPRFSGLQFPNYSSELNVNALELDDSALYLCASSLNRGNYGYTFGSGTRLTVV.

DNA of the CDR3: TGTGCCAGCAGCTTATCAGAGGGAGATACGCAGTATTTT. Amino acids: CASSLSEGDTQYF. The chain uses TRBV7-9 and TRBJ2-3, with a possible D match to TRBD2 (5 bases). The germline V and J ends were trimmed by 2 bases and 5 bases, with 8 bases remaining between them. Germline V gene lookup returns CDR1 SEHNR and CDR2 FQNEAQ (reference sequence). This CDR3 region has 13 residues.

The V and J genes are TRBV4-1 and TRBJ2-7; 9 nucleotides agree with TRBD1. The trim removed 11 bases at V and 2 bases at J, leaving 13 bases unmatched. The length of the CDR3 is 15 residues. Germline V lookup: CDR1 MGHRA, CDR2 YSYEKL. The CDR3 bases are TGCGCCCGTAATTCAGGGGGACAGGGTGCCTACGAGCAGTACTTC. As protein: CARNSGGQGAYEQYF.

The V call is TRBV7-9, the J call TRBJ2-7; 7 nucleotides align to TRBD1. The J segment lost 3 bases and the V segment lost 7 bases, leaving 9 bases of the junction unmatched. In germline, CDR1 is SEHNR, CDR2 FQNEAQ (reference sequence). The CDR3 extends over 14 amino acids. The CDR3: CASTQTGIFYEQYF. The CDR3, as DNA: TGTGCCAGCACCCAGACAGGGATCTTCTACGAGCAGTACTTC.

V and J are TRBV10-3 and TRBJ2-5; 11 bases fit TRBD1. Trimming cost V 6 bases and J 2 bases; bases outside gene matches: 5. CDR1 and CDR2 (germline): ENHRY, SYGVKD. The CDR3 is 15 amino acids. The CDR3 here is CAIRPDRGRQETQYF. As DNA, the CDR3 is TGTGCCATCAGACCGGACAGGGGGCGACAAGAGACCCAGTACTTC.

The genes are TRBV28 and TRBJ1-2; 9 nucleotides match TRBD1. Per germline, CDR1 MDHEN and CDR2 SYDVKM. Trimming took 3 bases from V and 6 from J; bases not matched to a gene: 14. This CDR3 spans 17 amino acids. The chain's CDR3 is CASSLALGTGSVNGYTF. The CDR3 DNA follows: TGTGCCAGCAGTTTGGCCCTCGGGACAGGGAGCGTAAATGGCTACACCTTC.

V and J are TRBV7-2 and TRBJ2-1; 10 bases match TRBD2. Germline-derived CDR1 and CDR2 are SGHTA and FQGNSA. The CDR3 contains 14 residues. V lost 4 bases and J lost 7; bases outside the gene matches: 4. CDR3 in DNA: TGTGCCAGCAGCTCGGGACTAGCGAAAAATGAGCAGTTCTTC. It codes for CASSSGLAKNEQFF. The variable domain in full, completed from reference TRBV7-2 and TRBJ2-1, reads GAGVSQSPSNKVTEKGKDVELRCDPISGHTALYWYRQSLGQGLEFLIYFQGNSAPDKSGLPSDRFSAERTGGSVSTLTIQRTQQEDSAVYLCASSSGLAKNEQFFGPGTRLTVL.

The chain couples TRBV10-3 to TRBJ1-1; D call uncertain. V gave up 6 bases and J gave up 3 bases, with 17 bases separating them. CDR3 length equals 15 residues. Germline assignment: CDR1 ENHRY and CDR2 SYGVKD. The CDR3 DNA follows: TGTGCCATCAGAGATCTGACCCAAGAGCACACTGAAGCTTTCTTT. Amino acid sequence: CAIRDLTQEHTEAFF.

This chain connects TRBV5-1 to TRBJ1-1, with 7 bases identical to TRBD1. V lost 0 bases, J lost 3 bases, and 5 bases stayed unmatched. Germline assignment: CDR1 SGHRS and CDR2 YFSETQ. CDR3 length: 15 amino acids. The CDR3 nucleotides are TGCGCCAGCAGCTTGGCCAGTACAGGGGACACTGAAGCTTTCTTT. Its translation is CASSLASTGDTEAFF.